The 30 T cell receptor beta chains below come from one sample, sequenced in a study of shared clonotypes between healthy human individuals. Assay: immunoSEQ multiplex PCR; the TCRdb copy retains only in-frame clones and omits some. The sample carries about 2.4 million clones, 93% recorded once. Sequenced input: naive CD4+ T cells from PBMCs. Regarding subset: CD45RA+ positively selected. The receptors stem from a man aged 18-30 years in good health. Some clones in this sample may be carry-over from other donors' samples.

V is TRBV5-4 and J is TRBJ2-2; D is unclear. Germline assignment: CDR1 SGHNT and CDR2 YYREEE (reference sequence). The CDR3 covers 15 residues. Trimming stripped 1 base from V and 6 bases from J, with 13 bases between. This CDR3 is CASSLSPGLAGELFF. In nucleotides, the CDR3 is TGTGCCAGCAGCTTGTCGCCAGGTCTCGCCGGGGAGCTGTTTTTT.

With respect to this clone: The sample contains more than one DNA sequence encoding this CDR3. The chain carries TRBV7-2 and TRBJ1-1; D gene unclear. V was pared by 2 bases and J by 1 base, with 5 bases between. Germline V gene data show CDR1 as SGHTA and CDR2 as FQGNSA. The CDR3 runs to 13 residues. The CDR3 region has the DNA TGTGCCAGCAGCTTAACTGGGAACACTGAAGCTTTCTTT. This codes for CASSLTGNTEAFF.

The chain uses TRBV30 and TRBJ2-7, with TRBD1 matching 8 bases. This CDR3 spans 14 amino acids. CDR1 is GTSNPN, CDR2 SVGIG, per germline (reference sequence). With 4 bases clipped from V and 1 base from J, the junction kept 6 bases outside the gene matches. The CDR3 DNA sequence: TGTGCCTGGAAATTAGGACAGGGATCCTACGAGCAGTACTTC. It encodes CAWKLGQGSYEQYF.

The V call is TRBV10-1, the J call TRBJ2-3; D could derive from TRBD1 or TRBD2 (5 bases each). This CDR3 spans 14 amino acids. The germline V gene encodes CDR1 WNHNN and CDR2 SYGVQD (reference sequence). The V gene lost 4 bases and the J gene lost 6 bases, with 14 bases spanning the gap. For the CDR3, the DNA is TGCGCCAGCAGTGTGAGGGACGTACGGGATACGCAGTATTTT. Translated, it gives CASSVRDVRDTQYF.

This clone showed up just once. CDR3 nucleotides: TGTGCCATCAGCGACACCGGGGGCAATCAGCCCCAGCATTTT. Residues: CAISDTGGNQPQHF. The genes are TRBV10-3 and TRBJ1-5; D unresolved. V was shortened by 6 bases and J by 2 bases, with 11 bases between the two germline ends. The CDR3 spans 14 residues. Germline V gives CDR1 ENHRY, CDR2 SYGVKD.

The chain carries TRBV5-3 and TRBJ2-7; 11 nucleotides agree with TRBD2. TRBV5-3 is annotated as an ORF whose role is uncertain. The CDR3 has 20 residues. V lost 1 base and J lost 3; bases outside the gene matches: 18. As DNA, the CDR3 is TGTGCCAGAAGCTTGTCCCCTTGGGGGCTTAGACTAGCGGGGCACTACGAGCAGTACTTC. The encoded protein is CARSLSPWGLRLAGHYEQYF.

The CDR3, as DNA: TGTGCCAGCAGGGGAAGGAGTGGCGGCAATCAGCCCCAGCATTTT. Its protein is CASRGRSGGNQPQHF. The rearrangement joins TRBV28 to TRBJ1-5; D remains unclear. Deletions cut 6 bases from V and 2 bases from J, with 14 bases between. Germline CDR1 MDHEN, CDR2 SYDVKM. The CDR3 sequence is 15 residues long.

This clone was found once. The chain couples TRBV27 to TRBJ1-2, with D possibly TRBD1 on 5 matching bases. CDR3 length: 12 amino acids. V lost 4 bases and J lost 6, with 9 bases in between. Germline CDR1 reads MNHEY; CDR2 reads SMNVEV (reference sequence). The CDR3 reads CASSWDGDGYTF. The CDR3 DNA sequence: TGTGCCAGCAGTTGGGACGGAGATGGCTACACCTTC.

On this clone: Other DNA sequences within the sample encode an identical CDR3. J is TRBJ2-3 and V is TRBV9; the match to TRBD2 covers 14 bases. The CDR3 length is 16 residues. Per the germline V gene, CDR1 is SGDLS and CDR2 is YYNGEE. Germline trimming cut 0 bases from V and 5 bases from J; bases unmatched to any gene: 2. The CDR3 bases are TGTGCCAGCAGCGTAGCTGGGACTAGCGGGAGAGATACGCAGTATTTT. It translates to CASSVAGTSGRDTQYF.

V and J are TRBV6-5 and TRBJ2-5, with 8 bases that match TRBD2. Per the germline V gene, CDR1 is MNHEY and CDR2 is SVGAGI. CDR3 length: 15 residues. V lost 5 bases and J lost 4; bases outside the gene matches: 9. As DNA, the CDR3 is TGTGCCAGCAGTCCCCTCCGGGCGGGAGGAGAGACCCAGTACTTC. Its translation is CASSPLRAGGETQYF.

J is TRBJ2-3 and V is TRBV4-2; 7 bases are a match to TRBD2. V shed 4 bases, J shed 0 bases, and the junction held 1 base outside the gene matches. The CDR3 runs 14 residues. CDR1 is LGHNA, CDR2 YNFKEQ, per germline. In DNA form, the CDR3 reads TGTGCCAGCAGCCGCGGGAGTAGCACAGATACGCAGTATTTT. Translation: CASSRGSSTDTQYF.

The chain carries TRBV18 and TRBJ2-4, with D maybe TRBD1 (6 bases). The CDR3 covers 18 residues. Trimming stripped 3 bases from V and 0 bases from J, with 18 bases between. In germline, CDR1 is KGHSH, CDR2 LQKENI. The CDR3 here is CASSPDATGSRAKNIQYF. As DNA, the CDR3 is TGTGCCAGCTCACCCGACGCAACAGGGTCGAGAGCCAAAAACATTCAGTACTTC.

This clone came up a few times. The rearrangement uses TRBV4-1 and TRBJ1-5; 9 bases are shared with TRBD1. This CDR3 has 17 residues. Germline CDR1 and CDR2: MGHRA and YSYEKL. V lost 3 bases and J lost 4; bases outside the gene matches: 10. CDR3: CASSHAWTGTGNQPQHF. CDR3 sequence (DNA): TGCGCCAGCAGCCATGCTTGGACAGGGACAGGGAATCAGCCCCAGCATTTT.

This clone appeared a single time. J is TRBJ2-5 and V is TRBV18; 14 nucleotides agree with TRBD2. The length of the CDR3 is 15 residues. CDR1 and CDR2 (germline): KGHSH, LQKENI. The J segment lost 4 bases and the V segment lost 5 bases, leaving 3 bases of the junction unmatched. The CDR3 protein is CASSSGLAGVETQYF. CDR3 in DNA: TGTGCCAGCTCATCGGGACTAGCGGGAGTAGAGACCCAGTACTTC.

V is TRBV9 and J is TRBJ2-1, with D unclear. V dropped 0 bases and J dropped 8 bases, with 3 bases sitting between them. The CDR3 spans 11 residues. CDR1 and CDR2 from the germline V gene are SGDLS and YYNGEE. CDR3 residues: CASSVDYEQFF. In nucleotides, the CDR3 is TGTGCCAGCAGCGTAGATTATGAGCAGTTCTTC.

The genes are TRBV28 and TRBJ1-2, with D tentatively TRBD1 (5 bases). The CDR3 runs to 19 residues. V lost 1 base to trimming and J lost 7 bases, with 28 bases between them. CDR1 is MDHEN, CDR2 SYDVKM, per germline. The CDR3 sequence is CASSLSIIKAGRTRGGYTF. The CDR3, as DNA: TGTGCCAGCAGTTTATCAATTATTAAAGCGGGACGCACAAGAGGTGGCTACACCTTC.

The chain combines TRBV7-2 with TRBJ1-1, with D unresolved. The CDR3 consists of 15 residues. Germline CDR1 and CDR2: SGHTA and FQGNSA. V lost 1 base to trimming and J lost 1 base, with 10 bases between them. The CDR3 spells CASSLGGSTNTEAFF. CDR3 sequence (DNA): TGTGCCAGCAGCTTAGGAGGCTCTACGAACACTGAAGCTTTCTTT.

As for this clone: Other DNA variants within this sample encode the same CDR3. V gene TRBV5-1 combines with J gene TRBJ2-1; D gene unclear. Germline V CDR1 and CDR2: SGHRS, YFSETQ. Trimming pared 2 bases from V and 1 base from J, leaving 10 bases between. The CDR3 covers 15 residues. CDR3 DNA: TGCGCCAGCAGCTTAATGGGTGGTTCCTACAATGAGCAGTTCTTC. Translated, it gives CASSLMGGSYNEQFF.

The rearrangement links TRBV27 to TRBJ2-1; D gene ambiguous. This CDR3 region has 12 residues. Germline-derived CDR1 and CDR2 are MNHEY and SMNVEV (reference sequence). The ends were cut back, 1 base at V and 9 bases at J, with 7 bases in the middle. The CDR3 loop reads CASSLLLGEQFF. The CDR3, as DNA: TGTGCCAGCAGTTTATTGTTGGGTGAGCAGTTCTTC.

The chain uses TRBV27 and TRBJ2-3; 10 bases are a match to TRBD2. This CDR3 has 15 residues. V lost 4 bases to trimming and J lost 3 bases; unmatched junction nucleotides: 4. Per the germline V gene, CDR1 is MNHEY and CDR2 is SMNVEV (reference sequence). CDR3 amino acids: CASSSILAGTDTQYF. CDR3 in DNA: TGTGCCAGCAGTTCCATACTAGCGGGAACAGATACGCAGTATTTT.

The gene calls are TRBV11-2 and TRBJ1-1; D unclear. Trimming took 1 base from V and 4 from J, leaving 10 bases between them. CDR1 SGHAT and CDR2 FQNNGV come from the germline V gene. CDR3 size: 14 residues. CDR3 DNA: TGTGCCAGCAGCTTAGGCTGGGAAAGCACTGAAGCTTTCTTT. Its translation is CASSLGWESTEAFF.

This chain connects TRBV5-1 to TRBJ2-2; D is uncertain. The CDR3 totals 15 residues. The germline V gene has CDR1 SGHRS and CDR2 YFSETQ. Trimming left V 1 base short and J 4 bases short, with 11 bases between. CDR3 in amino acids: CASSLSGISTGELFF. The CDR3 DNA reads TGCGCCAGCAGCTTGTCAGGTATTTCCACCGGGGAGCTGTTTTTT.

The chain combines TRBV28 with TRBJ1-1; perhaps TRBD1 as D (6 bases). Germline CDR1 MDHEN, CDR2 SYDVKM. V lost 9 bases, J lost 0 bases, and 11 bases lay in between. The CDR3 has 13 residues. CDR3 amino acids: CASLDSLNTEAFF. The CDR3 DNA follows: TGTGCCAGTTTGGACAGCTTGAACACTGAAGCTTTCTTT. The variable domain in full, completed from reference TRBV28 and TRBJ1-1, reads DVKVTQSSRYLVKRTGEKVFLECVQDMDHENMFWYRQDPGLGLRLIYFSYDVKMKEKGDIPEGYSVSREKKERFSLILESASTNQTSMYLCASLDSLNTEAFFGQGTRLTVV.

The J gene is TRBJ1-3, the V gene TRBV28; D gene ambiguous. V was cut by 6 bases and J by 8 bases, with 20 bases left in between. The V gene's germline CDR1 is MDHEN and CDR2 SYDVKM. The CDR3 is 15 residues long. CDR3: CASRTPMLGDDTIYF. The CDR3 nucleotides read TGTGCCAGCAGGACCCCGATGTTGGGTGACGACACCATATATTTT.

V usage is TRBV2 and J usage is TRBJ1-3, with 7 bases matching TRBD1. The germline gives CDR1 SNHLY, CDR2 FYNNEI. The junction had 10 bases not matched to a gene; V was cut back by 5 bases and J by 6 bases. The CDR3 has 15 residues. The DNA for the CDR3 is TGTGCCAGCAGTCTAACAGGGGCTTCGGCAAACACCATATATTTT. It specifies CASSLTGASANTIYF.

The table lists this clone with a count of one. The identical CDR3 is also encoded by other nucleotide sequences in the sample. This chain uses TRBV27 with TRBJ1-4; TRBD1 is a possible D gene (5 bases). In germline, CDR1 is MNHEY, CDR2 SMNVEV (reference sequence). Trimming pared 5 bases from V and 7 bases from J, leaving 11 bases between. CDR3 length: 13 amino acids. CDR3 sequence (DNA): TGTGCCAGCAGTCCCAGGGAGGGTGAAAAACTGTTTTTT. This encodes CASSPREGEKLFF.

This clone appeared once. The gene calls are TRBV19 and TRBJ2-1; either TRBD1 or TRBD2 may supply D (5 bases each). The CDR3 length is 14 residues. Germline V lookup: CDR1 LNHDA, CDR2 SQIVND (reference sequence). V lost 4 bases and J 4 bases, leaving 11 bases between the germline ends. The CDR3 DNA reads TGTGCCAGTAGTAGCAGGGACCGTTACAATGAGCAGTTCTTC. Its protein product is CASSSRDRYNEQFF.

This chain links TRBV18 with TRBJ1-5; TRBD1 is a possible D gene (6 bases). The length of the CDR3 is 12 residues. CDR1 and CDR2 (germline): KGHSH, LQKENI. V lost 4 bases and J 13 bases, leaving 14 bases between the germline ends. CDR3 sequence (DNA): TGTGCCAGCTCACGCGGACAGCGTCGACAGCATTTT. Translation gives CASSRGQRRQHF.

Details on this clone: The same CDR3 arises from other DNA sequences in this sample as well. The rearrangement joins TRBV5-1 to TRBJ2-7; 10 bases fit TRBD2. The CDR3 covers 14 residues. V lost 2 bases to trimming and J lost 4 bases; unmatched junction nucleotides: 3. CDR1 and CDR2 from the germline V gene are SGHRS and YFSETQ. This chain's CDR3 is CASSLAGGPYEQYF. CDR3 DNA sequence: TGCGCCAGCAGCTTAGCGGGAGGGCCATACGAGCAGTACTTC.

This chain connects TRBV5-1 to TRBJ2-1; 10 bases align to TRBD2. The V gene end was trimmed by 4 bases and the J gene end by 6 bases; junction bases not matched to a gene: 10. CDR1 and CDR2 (germline): SGHRS, YFSETQ. The CDR3 extends over 16 amino acids. Here the CDR3 DNA reads TGCGCCAGCAGCCCCCCGGCTAGCGGGAGTGGCAATGAGCAGTTCTTC. It yields the protein CASSPPASGSGNEQFF.